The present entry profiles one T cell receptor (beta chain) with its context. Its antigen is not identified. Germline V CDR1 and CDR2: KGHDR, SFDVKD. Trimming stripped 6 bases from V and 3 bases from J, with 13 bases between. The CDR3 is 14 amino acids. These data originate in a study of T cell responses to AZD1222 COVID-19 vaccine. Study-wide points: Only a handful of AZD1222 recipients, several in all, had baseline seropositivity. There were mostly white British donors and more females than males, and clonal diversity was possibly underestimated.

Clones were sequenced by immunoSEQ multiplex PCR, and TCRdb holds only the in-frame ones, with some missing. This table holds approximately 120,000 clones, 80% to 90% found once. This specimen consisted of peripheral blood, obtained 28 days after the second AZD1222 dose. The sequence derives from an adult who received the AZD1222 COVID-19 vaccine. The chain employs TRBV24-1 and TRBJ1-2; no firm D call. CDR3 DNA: TGTGCCACCAGTCATCCAGGAGTGGACTATGGCTACACCTTC. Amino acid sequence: CATSHPGVDYGYTF.